A selection of T cell receptor beta chains follows, all from one sample in a study of blood T cell repertoires in COVID-19. Sequenced by immunoSEQ multiplex PCR; TCRdb stores in-frame clones only, minus some. The sample lists roughly 130,000 clones, about four fifths occurring once. The sequencing sample was made of peripheral blood. These receptors originate from a woman aged 50 to 65 with acute or convalescent COVID-19. Each CDR3 is given with its conserved first and last residue. A D gene is named only where the DNA matches it firmly. Clone size is given for some rows only: seen once, a few or many times, or a class if the clone is expanded.

V	D	length	size	J	DNA	CDR3
TRBV5-6	TRBD1	14	NA	TRBJ1-1	TGTGCCGTTTGTCGAGGACAGGTGAACACTGAAGCTTTCTTT	CAVCRGQVNTEAFF
TRBV5-1	TRBD1	16	NA	TRBJ1-3	TGCGCCAGCAGCTTGGATGGACAGGGGACTGGAAACACCATATATTTT	CASSLDGQGTGNTIYF
TRBV19	NA	13	NA	TRBJ2-3	TGTGCCAGTAGGCGGGGGCGCACAGATACGCAGTATTTT	CASRRGRTDTQYF
TRBV30	NA	15	NA	TRBJ1-6	TGTGCCTGGAGGCGCAACAGGCAGGCGAATTCACCCCTCCACTTT	CAWRRNRQANSPLHF
TRBV11-2	NA	12	NA	TRBJ1-1	TGTGCCAGCAGCTTACGACAGGCAGAAGCTTTCTTT	CASSLRQAEAFF
TRBV5-1	NA	16	NA	TRBJ1-1	TGCGCCAGCAGCGGAGGGGGACTAGTTTTGAACACTGAAGCTTTCTTT	CASSGGGLVLNTEAFF
TRBV5-4	NA	12	few	TRBJ1-1	TGTGCCAGCAGCTTACAACAGGGTCGGGCTTTCTTT	CASSLQQGRAFF
TRBV28	NA	15	NA	TRBJ1-1	TGTGCCAGCAGTTTCCTCCAACAACAGGACACTGAAGCTTTCTTT	CASSFLQQQDTEAFF
TRBV9	TRBD1	16	NA	TRBJ2-2	TGTGCCAGCAGCGTAGACGACAGGGATTCCTCCGGGGAGCTGTTTTTT	CASSVDDRDSSGELFF
TRBV6-5	TRBD1	13	NA	TRBJ2-3	TGTGCCAGCCGGGACAGGGTGCCAGATACGCAGTATTTT	CASRDRVPDTQYF
TRBV7-9	NA	14	once	TRBJ1-2	TGTGCCACCACCCAAGCCCCAGGGGCCCGTGGCTACACCTTC	CATTQAPGARGYTF
TRBV9	NA	16	NA	TRBJ1-3	TGTGCCAGCAGCGTAGGCCAGGGAACGTCTGGAAACACCATATATTTT	CASSVGQGTSGNTIYF
TRBV27	NA	13	NA	TRBJ1-5	TGTGCCAGCAGTTTATTGGGGAGTCAGCCCCAGCATTTT	CASSLLGSQPQHF
TRBV5-1	TRBD1	15	NA	TRBJ2-1	TGCGCCAGCAGCTGGGGGGACAGGGAAATTGGTGAGCAGTTCTTC	CASSWGDREIGEQFF
TRBV6-5	NA	11	NA	TRBJ1-1	TGTGCCAGCACTCGGGGCACTGAAGCTTTCTTT	CASTRGTEAFF
TRBV3-1/TRBV3-2	TRBD2	15	NA	TRBJ2-1	TGTGCCAGCAGCCAACAAACTAGCGGGGGGCAGGAGCAGTTCTTC	CASSQQTSGGQEQFF
TRBV6-4	TRBD2	15	NA	TRBJ2-3	TGTGCCAGCAGTCCTAGCGGGGGGAGAGCAGATACGCAGTATTTT	CASSPSGGRADTQYF
TRBV27	TRBD1	21	NA	TRBJ1-6	TGTGCCAGCAGTTTATTCCAACGCCCCGGGACAGGGAGCTCCTATAATTCACCCCTCCACTTT	CASSLFQRPGTGSSYNSPLHF
TRBV5-1	TRBD1	17	NA	TRBJ2-2	TGCGCCAGCAGCCGCGGAACAGGGACAGGGTACGCCGGGGAGCTGTTTTTT	CASSRGTGTGYAGELFF
TRBV7-2	TRBD1	14	NA	TRBJ1-2	TGTGCCAGCAGCTTAGCGGGACAGGGGGCCCGCTACACCTTC	CASSLAGQGARYTF
TRBV6-5	NA	14	few	TRBJ1-1	TGTGCCAGCAGTTACACCAGGGGAAACACTGAAGCTTTCTTT	CASSYTRGNTEAFF
TRBV12-5	TRBD1	16	once	TRBJ2-7	TGTGCTAGTGGTTTGGTACGGGACAGGGGGACCTACGAGCAGTACTTC	CASGLVRDRGTYEQYF
TRBV9	TRBD1	14	NA	TRBJ2-7	TGTGCCAGCAGCCGAAGACAGGGATCCTACGAGCAGTACTTC	CASSRRQGSYEQYF
TRBV13	NA	13	NA	TRBJ1-2	TGTGCCAGCAGCCGCGGGGCAGGGAATGGCTACACCTTC	CASSRGAGNGYTF
TRBV19	TRBD1	19	NA	TRBJ2-6	TGTGCCAGTAGTATTCCTGGCAGGGGGCTAAGCTCTGGGGCCAACGTCCTGACTTTC	CASSIPGRGLSSGANVLTF
TRBV7-2	TRBD1	14	NA	TRBJ1-6	TGTGCCAGCAGAAGAGGGGGCGGCGATTCACCCCTCCACTTT	CASRRGGGDSPLHF
TRBV4-1	NA	13	NA	TRBJ2-2	TGCGCCATCGGATGGGGCTACACCGGGGAGCTGTTTTTT	CAIGWGYTGELFF
TRBV27	NA	16	NA	TRBJ1-4	TGTGCCAGCAGGGGGGGGGCGCAGGGGCTAAATGAAAAACTGTTTTTT	CASRGGAQGLNEKLFF
TRBV7-6	TRBD1	16	NA	TRBJ2-1	TGTGCCAGCAGCTTAGAAAGAGGACAGGGTTTGAATGAGCAGTTCTTC	CASSLERGQGLNEQFF